Below, 23 T cell receptor beta chains from the same sample are listed, as sequenced in a study of T-cell memory formation after mild COVID-19. TCRdb re-derived calls from the 5' RACE reads in MiXCR, one entry per CDR3 protein. Here the sample spans 400,000 or so distinct CDR3 sequences, 15% to 20% being singletons. The sample taken for sequencing was PBMCs or a T cell subset sorted from them (not recorded which). The source of these receptors is an adult woman who had mild COVID-19 (a few samples of this study predate the infection). Cell type and time point are not known.

This clonotype was seen more than once but under ten times. The J gene is TRBJ1-1, the V gene TRBV7-2; maybe TRBD1 (6 bases). The CDR3 runs to 17 residues. The germline gives CDR1 SGHTA, CDR2 FQGNSA. V was trimmed by 1 base and J by 4 bases, leaving 19 bases between them. As DNA, the CDR3 is TGTGCCAGCAGCTTAGTAATTGGCTACAGGGAGGGCACTGAAGCTTTCTTT. This codes for CASSLVIGYREGTEAFF.

This clonotype has ten or more counts. This sequence joins TRBV27 and TRBJ2-2, with TRBD2 matching 7 bases. Germline lookup yields CDR1 MNHEY and CDR2 SMNVEV (reference sequence). After removal of 1 base from V and 1 base from J, the junction contained 3 bases not matched to a gene. The length of the CDR3 is 16 residues. As DNA, the CDR3 is TGTGCCAGCAGTTTATGGTCGGGAGGGAACACCGGGGAGCTGTTTTTT. Amino acid sequence: CASSLWSGGNTGELFF.

This clonotype was counted a few times. The V call is TRBV27, the J call TRBJ1-2; tentatively, D is TRBD1 (5 bases). Germline loops: CDR1 MNHEY, CDR2 SMNVEV (reference sequence). This CDR3 contains 15 residues. Deletions cut 2 bases from V and 4 bases from J, with 14 bases between. The CDR3 loop reads CASSLNRGGVYGYTF. CDR3 DNA: TGTGCCAGCAGTTTAAACCGGGGCGGAGTCTATGGCTACACCTTC.

This clonotype was observed at least ten times. The chain links TRBV20-1 to TRBJ1-2; D unclear. The CDR3 runs 13 residues. V was pared by 6 bases and J by 2 bases, with 13 bases between. Looked up from germline, CDR1 is DFQATT and CDR2 is SNEGSKA (reference sequence). CDR3 in amino acids: CSARNKDNYGYTF. CDR3 nucleotide sequence: TGCAGTGCCCGTAACAAAGACAACTATGGCTACACCTTC.

This clonotype was counted at least ten times. This chain links TRBV29-1 with TRBJ2-1; 9 bases agree with TRBD2. J was trimmed by 8 bases and V by 3 bases; bases with no gene match: 8. Germline V CDR1 and CDR2: SQVTM, ANQGSEA. The CDR3 is 14 amino acids. In DNA, the CDR3 is TGCAGCGTTGAGGTTAGCGGGAGTATGTATGAGCAGTTCTTC. It is translated as CSVEVSGSMYEQFF.

A few counts support this clonotype. This chain connects TRBV12-3 or TRBV12-4 to TRBJ2-7, with D tentatively TRBD2 (6 bases). The CDR3 is made up of 14 amino acids. The germline V and J ends were trimmed by 2 bases and 7 bases, with 15 bases remaining between them. This CDR3 is CASSLSTGVEEQYF. In DNA, the CDR3 is TGTGCCAGCAGTTTAAGCACGGGAGTTGAAGAGCAGTACTTC.

This clonotype occurred a few times. The J gene is TRBJ1-1, the V gene TRBV20-1, with a tentative D call TRBD1 (5 bases). The CDR3 consists of 17 residues. Deletions cut 0 bases from V and 0 bases from J, with 17 bases between. Germline V lookup: CDR1 DFQATT, CDR2 SNEGSKA (reference sequence). The CDR3 sequence is CSARDPRDPNLNTEAFF. The CDR3 region has the DNA TGCAGTGCTAGAGATCCACGGGACCCGAATTTGAACACTGAAGCTTTCTTT.

The J gene is TRBJ2-2, the V gene TRBV5-1, with D tentatively TRBD1 or TRBD2 (5 bases each). This CDR3 spans 14 amino acids. V was pared by 4 bases and J by 5 bases, with 12 bases between. The V gene's germline CDR1 is SGHRS and CDR2 YFSETQ. DNA for the CDR3: TGCGCCAGCAGCGTCGGGACCGTAACCGGGGAGCTGTTTTTT. Its translation is CASSVGTVTGELFF.

This chain joins TRBV7-9 and TRBJ1-5; tentative D call: TRBD1 (6 bases). V shed 5 bases and J shed 7 bases, with 12 bases lying between them. This CDR3 region has 13 residues. Germline V gene sequence: CDR1 SEHNR, CDR2 FQNEAQ (reference sequence). The CDR3 sequence: CASSPTTGQPQHF. In nucleotides, the CDR3 is TGTGCCAGCAGCCCAACCACAGGGCAGCCCCAGCATTTT. The variable domain in full, completed from reference TRBV7-9 and TRBJ1-5, reads DTGVSQNPRHKITKRGQNVTFRCDPISEHNRLYWYRQTLGQGPEFLTYFQNEAQLEKSRLLSDRFSAERPKGSFSTLEIQRTEQGDSAMYLCASSPTTGQPQHFGDGTRLSIL.

Only a few counts were recorded for this clonotype. This sequence joins TRBV24-1 and TRBJ2-5; D remains ambiguous. The CDR3 is 11 residues long. Germline V lookup: CDR1 KGHDR, CDR2 SFDVKD. Trimming pared 5 bases from V and 5 bases from J, leaving 5 bases between. The CDR3 DNA is TGTGCCACCAGTGGCGTGGAGACCCAGTACTTC. Residues: CATSGVETQYF.

This rearrangement joins TRBV7-3 to TRBJ2-3; the match to TRBD2 covers 7 bases. Trimming removed 1 base from V and 3 bases from J; junction bases left unmatched: 4. Germline V gives CDR1 SGHTA, CDR2 FQGTGA. This CDR3 region has 15 residues. The CDR3 loop is CASSLSGSETDTQYF. CDR3 DNA sequence: TGTGCCAGCAGCTTAAGCGGGAGCGAAACAGATACGCAGTATTTT.

This chain joins TRBV12-3 or TRBV12-4 and TRBJ2-7; D might be TRBD2 (6 bases). V shed 6 bases and J shed 0 bases, with 15 bases lying between them. The CDR3 covers 15 residues. The CDR3 region has the DNA TGTGCCAGCAGCATAGCGGAGGGGCTCTCCTACGAGCAGTACTTC. Translation: CASSIAEGLSYEQYF.

The V gene is TRBV27, the J gene TRBJ2-3; 11 nucleotides align to TRBD1. Losses at the gene ends were 0 bases for V and 5 bases for J; bases not matched to a gene: 4. Germline CDR1 MNHEY, CDR2 SMNVEV (reference sequence). The CDR3 is 16 residues long. The CDR3 here is CASSLSDRGQVDTQYF. In nucleotides, the CDR3 is TGTGCCAGCAGTTTATCGGACAGGGGGCAGGTAGATACGCAGTATTTT.

This clonotype was detected only a few times. The rearrangement uses TRBV5-5 and TRBJ2-6, with 8 bases identical to TRBD2. This CDR3 has 17 residues. Germline lookup yields CDR1 SGHKS and CDR2 YYEKEE (reference sequence). The junction had 6 bases not matched to a gene; V was cut back by 4 bases and J by 0 bases. The CDR3 is CASSVAGGASGANVLTF. The CDR3 DNA reads as TGTGCCAGCAGCGTGGCCGGGGGGGCCTCTGGGGCCAACGTCCTGACTTTC.

The chain has TRBV10-3 and TRBJ2-7, with D perhaps matching TRBD1 (6 bases). The CDR3 is 14 residues long. Germline CDR1 ENHRY, CDR2 SYGVKD. Trimming cost V 2 bases and J 6 bases, with 14 bases left between them. CDR3 coding DNA: TGTGCCATCAGTGAGAACAGGGTATCTCGCGAGCAGTACTTC. Translating gives CAISENRVSREQYF.

The V call is TRBV20-1, the J call TRBJ1-6; D gene unclear. From germline, CDR1 is DFQATT and CDR2 SNEGSKA (reference sequence). V gave up 0 bases and J gave up 6 bases, with 15 bases separating them. The CDR3 extends over 16 amino acids. The DNA for the CDR3 is TGCAGTGCTAGAGATTTTCAAGGACCAGCTAATTCACCCCTCCACTTT. It translates to CSARDFQGPANSPLHF.

The chain employs TRBV29-1 and TRBJ1-2; D may be TRBD1 (6 bases). The CDR3 covers 13 residues. Trimming took 2 bases from V and 7 from J, leaving 14 bases between them. Germline V gene data show CDR1 as SQVTM and CDR2 as ANQGSEA. The CDR3 sequence: CSVEPLGGIGYTF. CDR3 DNA: TGCAGCGTTGAACCCCTAGGGGGAATTGGCTACACCTTC.

The genes are TRBV5-4 and TRBJ2-3, with D tentatively TRBD1 or TRBD2 (5 bases each). CDR3 length equals 15 residues. Germline-derived CDR1 and CDR2 are SGHNT and YYREEE (reference sequence). Trimming pared 4 bases from V and 0 bases from J, leaving 12 bases between. The CDR3 DNA reads as TGTGCCAGCAGCCGAAGAGGGGCTAGCACAGATACGCAGTATTTT. Its translation: CASSRRGASTDTQYF.

The sample holds many counts of this clonotype. The chain links TRBV7-9 to TRBJ2-3; D remains ambiguous. This CDR3 spans 14 amino acids. V was clipped by 1 base and J by 1 base, with 6 bases between them. Germline V gene sequence: CDR1 SEHNR, CDR2 FQNEAQ (reference sequence). CDR3 nucleotides: TGTGCCAGCAGCTTAGTGCTGGGCACAGATACGCAGTATTTT. Its protein is CASSLVLGTDTQYF. Complete variable domain (other parts from reference TRBV7-9 and TRBJ2-3): DTGVSQNPRHKITKRGQNVTFRCDPISEHNRLYWYRQTLGQGPEFLTYFQNEAQLEKSRLLSDRFSAERPKGSFSTLEIQRTEQGDSAMYLCASSLVLGTDTQYFGPGTRLTVL.

The chain recombines TRBV5-1 with TRBJ2-1, with D unclear. Germline-derived CDR1 and CDR2 are SGHRS and YFSETQ. The CDR3 length is 13 residues. V lost 0 bases to trimming and J lost 5 bases, with 6 bases between them. CDR3 sequence reads: CASSLEPHNEQFF. The CDR3 coding sequence is TGCGCCAGCAGCTTGGAGCCCCACAATGAGCAGTTCTTC.

The gene calls are TRBV12-3 or TRBV12-4 and TRBJ2-1; TRBD2 agrees at 13 bases. Trimming at V came to 5 bases and at J to 8 bases, leaving 9 bases not matched to a gene. The CDR3 consists of 16 residues. The chain's CDR3 is CASSHPGLAGWYEQFF. For the CDR3, the DNA is TGTGCCAGCAGTCATCCGGGACTAGCGGGATGGTATGAGCAGTTCTTC.

This chain joins TRBV6-5 and TRBJ1-1, with no clear D. V was cut by 8 bases and J by 1 base, with 8 bases left in between. CDR3 length equals 12 residues. Germline V gene sequence: CDR1 MNHEY, CDR2 SVGAGI. The CDR3 nucleotides are TGTGCCAGCCAGGACCAGAACACTGAAGCTTTCTTT. Translation gives CASQDQNTEAFF.

This chain connects TRBV11-2 to TRBJ2-7; the match to TRBD1 covers 9 bases. Germline V gene lookup returns CDR1 SGHAT and CDR2 FQNNGV. V shed 5 bases, J shed 7 bases, and the junction held 15 bases outside the gene matches. This CDR3 spans 16 amino acids. CDR3 in amino acids: CASSARTGTGSSEQYF. As DNA, the CDR3 is TGTGCCAGCAGCGCTCGCACCGGGACAGGGTCTTCGGAGCAGTACTTC. Looking up the rest from reference TRBV11-2 and TRBJ2-7 gives the full variable domain: EAGVAQSPRYKIIEKRQSVAFWCNPISGHATLYWYQQILGQGPKLLIQFQNNGVVDDSQLPKDRFSAERLKGVDSTLKIQPAKLEDSAVYLCASSARTGTGSSEQYFGPGTRLTVT.